The 25 T cell receptor beta chains given below trace back to one sample, sequenced in a study of blood T cells in healthy people across ages. Next came a second PCR, run for roughly 7 to 12 cycles, which used a sample-barcoded 5' primer along with a J-beta primer mix. MiXCR, applied by TCRdb to the 5' RACE reads, yields one record per CDR3 protein. The data contain roughly 1.4 million distinct CDR3 sequences, 59% of them singletons. Sequenced material: blood. These receptors all stem from a man aged 18 to 35 in good health.

Only a few counts were recorded for this clonotype. The chain links TRBV7-9 to TRBJ2-1; 8 bases line up with TRBD2. Germline CDR1 SEHNR, CDR2 FQNEAQ (reference sequence). The CDR3 loop spans 15 amino acids. Trimming cost V 5 bases and J 2 bases; bases outside gene matches: 5. DNA for the CDR3: TGTGCCAGCAGCCCCCGGGGGGGCGCCTACAATGAGCAGTTCTTC. Its protein is CASSPRGGAYNEQFF.

The CDR3 reads CASSHRAGLRRSSVEQYF. CDR3 in DNA: TGTGCCAGCAGCCACCGCGCGGGTTTGAGGCGGAGTTCAGTCGAGCAGTACTTC. The chain recombines TRBV3-1 with TRBJ2-5, with D possibly matching TRBD2 (5 bases). The end of the DNA aligns better with TRBJ2-7, so the J call may be wrong. The CDR3 extends over 18 amino acids. Germline V lookup: CDR1 LGHDT, CDR2 YNNKEL (reference sequence).

As concerns this clonotype: Mismatch with germline at one junction end may stem from a read error. The chain combines TRBV20-1 with TRBJ1-5, with TRBD1 identical over 7 bases. The germline CDR1 and CDR2 sequences are DFQATT and SNEGSKA (reference sequence). This CDR3 spans 15 amino acids. The CDR3 loop reads CSAITGAFGGQPKHF. In nucleotides, the CDR3 is TGCAGTGCTATTACTGGGGCATTCGGGGGACAGCCCAAGCATTTT.

The CDR3 nucleotides are TGCAGCGTTGGGATAGCGGGGGGCTACAATGAGCAGTTCTTC. Residues: CSVGIAGGYNEQFF. This rearrangement joins TRBV29-1 to TRBJ2-1; 10 nucleotides line up with TRBD2. The CDR3 sequence is 14 residues long. V was clipped by 4 bases and J by 3 bases; unmatched bases: 3. Looked up from germline, CDR1 is SQVTM and CDR2 is ANQGSEA.

This clonotype was found a few times. The chain links TRBV7-2 to TRBJ2-3; maybe TRBD2 (6 bases). The ends were cut back, 5 bases at V and 4 bases at J, with 13 bases in the middle. CDR3 length: 14 amino acids. The germline V gene encodes CDR1 SGHTA and CDR2 FQGNSA. CDR3 coding DNA: TGTGCCAGCAGCCCCCGGAGGGGCGCAGATACGCAGTATTTT. The encoded protein is CASSPRRGADTQYF.

This clonotype was seen a handful of times. The rearrangement joins TRBV27 to TRBJ2-7, with 7 bases identical to TRBD1. Germline V gene sequence: CDR1 MNHEY, CDR2 SMNVEV (reference sequence). V was pared by 3 bases and J by 6 bases, with 2 bases of the junction left unmatched. This CDR3 contains 12 residues. CDR3 sequence (DNA): TGTGCCAGCAGTTTCCGACAGGGCGAGCAGTACTTC. Its translation: CASSFRQGEQYF.

This rearrangement joins TRBV4-2 to TRBJ2-7; 7 nucleotides align to TRBD1. Germline CDR1 is LGHNA and CDR2 is YNFKEQ. The CDR3 is 15 amino acids. Trimming removed 3 bases from V and 3 bases from J; junction bases left unmatched: 8. The CDR3 nucleotides read TGTGCCAGCAGCCATGTCTCTACAGGGGACTACGAGCAGTACTTC. Its protein product is CASSHVSTGDYEQYF.

The CDR3 loop reads CSVTRETQYF. CDR3 nucleotide sequence: TGCAGCGTTACAAGGGAGACCCAGTACTTC. The genes are TRBV29-1 and TRBJ2-5; no firm D call. The CDR3 extends over 10 amino acids. The germline V and J ends were trimmed by 5 bases and 5 bases, with 6 bases remaining between them. Germline V gene data show CDR1 as SQVTM and CDR2 as ANQGSEA.

This rearrangement joins TRBV7-9 to TRBJ2-4; 13 bases agree with TRBD2. The end of the DNA is better explained by TRBJ2-7, so the J call may be wrong. The CDR3 is 17 amino acids. Germline V gene lookup returns CDR1 SEHNR and CDR2 FQNEAQ (reference sequence). The CDR3 here is CASSLNVLGLAGDEQYF. DNA of the CDR3: TGTGCCAGCAGCTTAAATGTTCTTGGACTAGCGGGAGACGAGCAGTACTTC.

In this sample, this clonotype turned up many times. The rearrangement links TRBV27 to TRBJ2-1; 9 bases fit TRBD2. With V trimmed by 4 bases and J by 4 bases, 2 bases remained unmatched. The CDR3 is 14 residues long. Germline loops: CDR1 MNHEY, CDR2 SMNVEV (reference sequence). The CDR3 coding sequence is TGTGCCAGCAGTTCGGGACTAGCTTACAATGAGCAGTTCTTC. This encodes CASSSGLAYNEQFF.

This sequence joins TRBV12-3 or TRBV12-4 and TRBJ2-1, with D possibly TRBD2 on 6 matching bases. The CDR3 contains 12 residues. Trimming took 5 bases from V and 9 from J, leaving 11 bases between them. The chain's CDR3 is CASSKGAGEQFF. The CDR3, as DNA: TGTGCCAGCAGTAAAGGAGCGGGTGAGCAGTTCTTC.

The chain uses TRBV3-1 and TRBJ2-4; D gene ambiguous. The DNA end is more similar to TRBJ2-7, so the J call may be wrong. CDR1 LGHDT and CDR2 YNNKEL come from the germline V gene (reference sequence). The CDR3 has 14 amino acids. As DNA, the CDR3 is TGTGCCAGCAGCCAAGCCCCCACGGGTTACGAGCAGTACTTC. Its protein is CASSQAPTGYEQYF.

This chain connects TRBV11-2 to TRBJ1-1; perhaps TRBD1 as D (5 bases). V was cut by 4 bases and J by 5 bases, with 17 bases left in between. Germline assignment: CDR1 SGHAT and CDR2 FQNNGV. This CDR3 has 15 amino acids. The CDR3 here is CASSSTGRGYTEAFF. The CDR3, as DNA: TGTGCCAGCAGCTCCACCGGGAGGGGTTATACTGAAGCTTTCTTT.

This clonotype has just a few counts. The genes are TRBV6-6 and TRBJ2-5, with 11 bases that match TRBD2. Germline CDR1 is MNHNY and CDR2 is SVGAGI (reference sequence). V gave up 5 bases and J gave up 3 bases; unmatched junction bases: 5. This CDR3 has 15 amino acids. CDR3 in DNA: TGTGCCAGCAGTAGCGGGACTAGCGGAGAAGAGACCCAGTACTTC. It codes for CASSSGTSGEETQYF.

The rearrangement uses TRBV14 and TRBJ2-7, with TRBD1 as a possible D gene (7 bases). The germline V and J ends were trimmed by 1 base and 7 bases, with 26 bases remaining between them. The CDR3 totals 18 residues. Germline CDR1 reads SGHDN; CDR2 reads FVKESK. The CDR3 nucleotides read TGTGCCAGCAGCCAAGGGCGTTTATTTGCAGGGGGGCGATTAGAGCAGTACTTC. Amino acid sequence: CASSQGRLFAGGRLEQYF.

V and J are TRBV4-3 and TRBJ2-1; D call uncertain. The CDR3 consists of 13 residues. Germline V gene data show CDR1 as LGHNA and CDR2 as YSLEER. Trimming cost V 0 bases and J 6 bases, with 6 bases left between them. The CDR3 protein is CASSQDTGNEQFF. Written as DNA, the CDR3 is TGCGCCAGCAGCCAAGATACCGGCAATGAGCAGTTCTTC.

The chain employs TRBV29-1 and TRBJ2-5; weak D call: TRBD1 (6 bases). The length of the CDR3 is 14 residues. V was trimmed by 0 bases and J by 7 bases, leaving 15 bases between them. Per germline, CDR1 SQVTM and CDR2 ANQGSEA. The CDR3, as DNA: TGCAGCGTTGAAGAGTTGGACAGAGACGGGACCCAGTACTTC. This codes for CSVEELDRDGTQYF.

The rearrangement links TRBV15 to TRBJ1-1; D remains ambiguous. The germline V gene encodes CDR1 LNHNV and CDR2 YYDKDF (reference sequence). The germline V and J ends were trimmed by 1 base and 1 base, with 10 bases remaining between them. The CDR3 runs to 15 residues. The CDR3 DNA is TGTGCCACCAGCAGAGTAGCAGTTGCGAACACTGAAGCTTTCTTT. It encodes CATSRVAVANTEAFF.

This clonotype has a handful of counts. The chain employs TRBV4-2 and TRBJ1-2; D remains unclear. The germline CDR1 and CDR2 sequences are LGHNA and YNFKEQ. This CDR3 has 16 amino acids. V lost 3 bases to trimming and J lost 6 bases, with 20 bases between them. CDR3 DNA: TGTGCCAGCAGCCAGGAGGGTACAAACCACCCCAATGGCTACACCTTC. The encoded protein is CASSQEGTNHPNGYTF.

The chain couples TRBV29-1 to TRBJ2-7, with D uncertain. The CDR3 covers 14 residues. The germline V gene has CDR1 SQVTM and CDR2 ANQGSEA. Trimming shortened V by 4 bases and J by 2 bases, and 15 bases separated the two germline ends. The DNA for the CDR3 is TGCAGCGTTGCCTTGGCGGCAGAACCCTACGAGCAGTACTTC. As protein: CSVALAAEPYEQYF.

This clonotype was picked up a small number of times. The V call is TRBV20-1, the J call TRBJ2-7, with D perhaps matching TRBD2 (5 bases). The germline V and J ends were trimmed by 2 bases and 4 bases, with 30 bases remaining between them. The CDR3 sequence is 19 residues long. Germline assignment: CDR1 DFQATT and CDR2 SNEGSKA (reference sequence). The CDR3 DNA reads as TGCAGTGCTAGATCCCGATTTAGTCCCGGCCAGGATGGCGGGTACGAGCAGTACTTC. Translating it yields CSARSRFSPGQDGGYEQYF.

The chain recombines TRBV30 with TRBJ2-4; D not certain. The J call could be wrong; TRBJ2-7 is a better fit for the DNA end. The CDR3 has 11 amino acids. The V gene's germline CDR1 is GTSNPN and CDR2 SVGIG (reference sequence). As DNA, the CDR3 is TGTGCCTGGAGGGCAGCATACGAGCAGTACTTC. Its protein product is CAWRAAYEQYF.

This clonotype was recorded once. The junction and the germline gene differ at one end; a read error may be behind it. The rearrangement joins TRBV7-7 to TRBJ2-7, with TRBD2 matching over 7 bases. The DNA matches TRBJ2-5 better at its end, which makes the J call doubtful. CDR3 length: 14 amino acids. The V gene's germline CDR1 is SSHAT and CDR2 FNYEAQ (reference sequence). The CDR3 region is CASSLVGEGKTQYF. CDR3 nucleotides: TGTGCTAGCAGCTTAGTGGGGGAGGGAAAGACCCAGTACTTC.

The V call is TRBV20-1, the J call TRBJ1-4; the D is unclear. Trimming left V 3 bases short and J 5 bases short, with 16 bases between. CDR3 length: 15 amino acids. CDR1 is DFQATT, CDR2 SNEGSKA, per germline (reference sequence). Written as DNA, the CDR3 is TGCAGTGCTAGCGCTGGACTTAAGTCGAATGAAAAACTGTTTTTT. Translated: CSASAGLKSNEKLFF.

This clonotype was seen more than once but under ten times. V gene TRBV18 combines with J gene TRBJ2-3; D remains ambiguous. This CDR3 has 14 residues. Germline lookup yields CDR1 KGHSH and CDR2 LQKENI. V lost 2 bases to trimming and J lost 0 bases, with 6 bases between them. CDR3 sequence: CASSPFGSTDTQYF. The CDR3 DNA reads TGTGCCAGCTCACCATTCGGAAGCACAGATACGCAGTATTTT.